A selection of T cell receptor beta chains follows, all from one sample in a study of blood T cell repertoires in COVID-19. Assay used: immunoSEQ multiplex PCR; TCRdb lists only in-frame clones, some missing. The sample has about 74,000 clones; 82% are singletons. The specimen sequenced was peripheral blood. The receptors shown here come from a human donor in a cohort sampled during active COVID-19. Both conserved end residues are part of each CDR3. A D gene is named only where the DNA matches it firmly.

len,d_gene,v_gene,CDR3aa
12,NA,TRBV20-1,CSASTGTYEQYF
17,TRBD2,TRBV2,CASTRTSGGTGANVLTF
17,NA,TRBV3-1/TRBV3-2,CASSQEGATRNNSPLHF
15,NA,TRBV10-3,CAITRSVLAGNTIYF
17,TRBD2,TRBV7-3,CASSPRTSGAGTGELFF
14,NA,TRBV5-1,CASSSRGMNTEAFF
16,NA,TRBV7-9,CASTGSGPSGANVLTF
16,TRBD2,TRBV19,CASRDHRGGRSETQYF
16,TRBD1,TRBV11-3,CASSSGQGIGTDTQYF
14,NA,TRBV6-5,CASSYDRENYGYTF
15,NA,TRBV3-1/TRBV3-2,CASSQSRGAGGELFF
12,NA,TRBV4-1,CASSHGDQPQHF
14,NA,TRBV18,CASSPDGLYTEAFF
15,NA,TRBV3-1/TRBV3-2,CASSQAPAGGTEAFF
16,NA,TRBV19,CASSIDSSFGYNEQFF
16,TRBD2,TRBV6-2/TRBV6-3,CASSFATSGGPYEQYF
14,TRBD2,TRBV6-6,CASSYAGGTGELFF
15,NA,TRBV3-1/TRBV3-2,CASSSDSQLTDTQYF
14,TRBD1,TRBV28,CASSFWGQGHGYTF
14,TRBD2,TRBV7-9,CASSLTSGGDEQYF
14,TRBD1,TRBV10-1,CAREFRDRVLEAFF
19,TRBD1,TRBV7-2,CASSHDRGIGWAAEYGYTF
15,TRBD2,TRBV14,CASSRTSGIYNEQFF
14,NA,TRBV11-3,CASSRALNTDTQYF
16,NA,TRBV7-9,CASSLTGGGTNSPLHF
15,TRBD1,TRBV10-1,CASSVSDRGRGSKFF
15,TRBD2,TRBV9,CASSVDPSGIDTQYF
14,NA,TRBV3-1/TRBV3-2,CASEPGSGGNTIYF
16,TRBD1,TRBV7-3,CASSPQPGQTPYEQYF
19,NA,TRBV5-8,CASSFVRSRGFYSNQPQHF
12,TRBD1,TRBV29-1,CSVWTGSLGYTF
15,NA,TRBV7-3,CASSLMGGMNTEAFF
18,NA,TRBV21-1,CASSTRGQGKGLNTEAFF
14,NA,TRBV7-2,CASSPGVDDGEQYF
15,NA,TRBV2,CASSAEGGSLYEQYF
14,NA,TRBV6-6,CASSYPADTDTQYF
16,TRBD1,TRBV19,CASSHRDREFNTEAFF
15,TRBD1,TRBV3-1/TRBV3-2,CASSPKRTGGYGYTF
15,NA,TRBV7-3,CASSLFRGSNYGYTF
13,TRBD1,TRBV5-1,CASSLGDRQPQHF
15,NA,TRBV6-5,CASRPSSGLTEKLFF
15,TRBD1,TRBV30,CAWRGKGQGRDEQYF
16,TRBD2,TRBV15,CATSAFGGGVQDTQYF